The T cell receptor beta chain under discussion was sequenced for a study of blood T cell repertoires in COVID-19. Looking at the study overall: The study drew acute and convalescent COVID-19 samples from the United States, Italy and Spain. In each case, the material was cDNA or gDNA derived from T cells, B-cell-depleted T cells, or PBMCs.

Per the original data handling: The authors estimated nucleated cell counts from reference gene primer amplification. Repertoires were generated with immunoSEQ multiplex PCR, while TCRdb's copy carries only in-frame clones and drops some. From that table come the V and J calls and clone size; the DNA was used to work out D and trimming. Among over 85,000 clones listed, roughly 80% were seen once. Sequencing used peripheral blood. The TCR originated in a human donor in a cohort sampled during active COVID-19.

CDR3: CATSDAGTSGYLSYNEQFF. CDR3 nucleotides: TGTGCCACCAGTGATGCCGGGACTAGCGGATACCTCTCCTACAATGAGCAGTTCTTC. The chain couples TRBV24-1 to TRBJ2-1, with TRBD2 identical over 11 bases. Trimming at V came to 3 bases and at J to 0 bases, leaving 9 bases not matched to a gene. CDR1 KGHDR and CDR2 SFDVKD come from the germline V gene. The CDR3 has 19 residues.